Listed here are 20 T cell receptor beta chains from one sample, sequenced in a study of prognosis after radiotherapy for stage I lung cancer. Using two-round multiplex PCR, the authors amplified TCR beta CDR3 from genomic DNA. First-round PCR employed TRBV- and TRBJ-specific primers for each gene. Via MiXCR, TCRdb re-called the multiplex PCR reads, giving one row per CDR3 protein. Found here are about 25,000 distinct CDR3 sequences, around 36% of them singletons; the top ten hold 60% to 80%. This sample comprised PBMCs, obtained before or after stereotactic body radiation therapy (not recorded which). These receptors were taken from a donor of 50 years or more with non-small cell lung cancer.

A few counts support this clonotype. The junction departs from germline at one end; a sequencing error may be responsible. V is TRBV7-2 and J is TRBJ2-3; D unresolved. CDR3 size: 12 residues. Germline CDR1 SGHTA, CDR2 FQGNSA. CDR3 sequence: CAGSPLRDTQYF. CDR3 sequence (DNA): TGTGCCGGCAGTCCCCTTCGAGATACGCAGTATTTT.

This clonotype was recorded many times. The V gene is TRBV12-3 or TRBV12-4, the J gene TRBJ2-2; 11 nucleotides match TRBD1. This CDR3 comprises 17 residues. The junction had 4 bases not matched to a gene; V was cut back by 3 bases and J by 1 base. The CDR3 region has the DNA TGTGCCAGCAGTTTTTGGACAGGGGGCGTGAACACCGGGGAGCTGTTTTTT. Translating gives CASSFWTGGVNTGELFF.

As regards this clonotype: An end of the junction does not agree with germline; a read error may underlie this. The chain employs TRBV12-3 or TRBV12-4 and TRBJ1-5; a weak D match, TRBD1 (5 bases). This CDR3 has 14 amino acids. The CDR3 DNA sequence: TGTGCCAGCAACCTACAGGTGGCGTATCATCCCCAGCATTTT. Amino acids: CASNLQVAYHPQHF.

The chain has TRBV28 and TRBJ1-2, with D unclear. This CDR3 is built from 14 residues. Germline V gene lookup returns CDR1 MDHEN and CDR2 SYDVKM. V was shortened by 3 bases and J by 3 bases, with 11 bases between the two germline ends. As DNA, the CDR3 is TGTGCCAGCAGTTTCGTGACACGGCACTATGGCTACACCTTC. Amino acid sequence: CASSFVTRHYGYTF.

This clonotype was observed at least ten times. This sequence joins TRBV28 and TRBJ1-6; D is undetermined. The CDR3 consists of 11 residues. Trimming stripped 5 bases from V and 7 bases from J, with 3 bases between. CDR1 and CDR2 (germline): MDHEN, SYDVKM. CDR3 in amino acids: CASSVNSPLHF. DNA for the CDR3: TGTGCCAGCAGTGTGAATTCACCCCTCCACTTT.

With regard to this clonotype: It may be a read error: a sequence one base away is much more abundant. The chain couples TRBV20-1 to TRBJ2-1, with D uncertain. Trimming shortened V by 3 bases and J by 3 bases, and 9 bases separated the two germline ends. The CDR3 runs to 13 residues. The germline V gene has CDR1 DFQATT and CDR2 SNEGSKA (reference sequence). For the CDR3, the DNA is TGCAGTGCTAGCGAGGAGTACTACAATGAGCAGTTCTTC. This encodes CSASEEYYNEQFF.

Notes on this clonotype: The likely explanation is a read error, given a far larger clone one base away. The V call is TRBV6-4, the J call TRBJ2-7; TRBD2 matches at 9 bases. Germline-derived CDR1 and CDR2 are MRHNA and SNTAGT. The CDR3 extends over 14 amino acids. Losses at the gene ends were 10 bases for V and 0 bases for J; bases not matched to a gene: 7. CDR3 bases: TGTGCCAACACGCATAGCGGGAGCTCCTACGAGCAGTACTTC. This sequence encodes CANTHSGSSYEQYF.

The table lists this clonotype with many counts. The chain is built from TRBV28 and TRBJ2-2, with 13 bases identical to TRBD2. Germline assignment: CDR1 MDHEN and CDR2 SYDVKM. The V gene end was trimmed by 5 bases and the J gene end by 3 bases; junction bases not matched to a gene: 6. CDR3 length: 17 amino acids. As DNA, the CDR3 is TGTGCCAGCAGTCCTCTAGGACTAGCGGGAGACACCGGGGAGCTGTTTTTT. Translation gives CASSPLGLAGDTGELFF.

This clonotype occurred many times. The genes are TRBV2 and TRBJ2-3; possibly TRBD2 for D (6 bases). The CDR3 spans 16 residues. Germline V gene lookup returns CDR1 SNHLY and CDR2 FYNNEI. The V end was cut by 1 base, the J end by 3 bases, with 14 bases between. This chain's CDR3 is CASSEGWREWTDTQYF. In DNA form, the CDR3 reads TGTGCCAGCAGTGAAGGATGGAGGGAGTGGACAGATACGCAGTATTTT.

In this sample, this clonotype turned up many times. The chain couples TRBV5-1 to TRBJ2-7; 8 positions match TRBD1. The CDR3 is made up of 15 amino acids. J was trimmed by 5 bases and V by 0 bases; bases with no gene match: 7. CDR1 is SGHRS and CDR2 is YFSETQ in the germline V gene. As DNA, the CDR3 is TGCGCCAGCAGCTTGGTTCCAGGGGGCGGGAACGAGCAGTACTTC. This encodes CASSLVPGGGNEQYF.

The chain joins TRBV6-1 to TRBJ2-5, with TRBD2 as a possible D gene (6 bases). Germline CDR1 reads MNHNS; CDR2 reads SASEGT. This CDR3 contains 14 residues. Deletions cut 5 bases from V and 12 bases from J, with 22 bases between. The CDR3 coding sequence is TGTGCCAGCAGTCCGGACCACGGGGGTGAGACAAAGTACTTC. Its protein product is CASSPDHGGETKYF.

This clonotype was seen at least ten times. The chain joins TRBV18 to TRBJ2-5; D ambiguous. Trimming took off 1 base at V and 5 bases at J, with 2 bases between the two ends. In germline, CDR1 is KGHSH, CDR2 LQKENI. This CDR3 region has 11 residues. The CDR3 region is CASSPQETQYF. The CDR3 DNA sequence: TGTGCCAGCTCACCACAGGAGACCCAGTACTTC.

This clonotype was counted at least ten times. The chain recombines TRBV5-1 with TRBJ1-1; D ambiguous. CDR1 and CDR2 from the germline V gene are SGHRS and YFSETQ. V lost 4 bases and J 5 bases, leaving 18 bases between the germline ends. CDR3 length: 15 amino acids. CDR3 nucleotide sequence: TGCGCCAGCAGCCTGGGCGCCGGAATTGAGACTGAAGCTTTCTTT. Encoded protein: CASSLGAGIETEAFF. The full variable domain, completed using reference TRBV5-1 and TRBJ1-1, is KAGVTQTPRYLIKTRGQQVTLSCSPISGHRSVSWYQQTPGQGLQFLFEYFSETQRNKGNFPGRFSGRQFSNSRSEMNVSTLELGDSALYLCASSLGAGIETEAFFGQGTRLTVV.

This rearrangement joins TRBV5-1 to TRBJ2-2; D is perhaps TRBD1 or TRBD2 (5 bases each). The CDR3 is 18 amino acids. CDR1 is SGHRS, CDR2 YFSETQ, per germline. Deletions cut 0 bases from V and 4 bases from J, with 19 bases between. In DNA form, the CDR3 reads TGCGCCAGCAGCTTGGCCTTGGGGCAGGGACGGATCACCGGGGAGCTGTTTTTT. Amino acids: CASSLALGQGRITGELFF.

The chain combines TRBV5-4 with TRBJ2-5, with 7 nucleotides matching TRBD1. The V gene's germline CDR1 is SGHNT and CDR2 YYREEE (reference sequence). The CDR3 consists of 15 residues. V gave up 2 bases and J gave up 3 bases; unmatched junction bases: 7. CDR3 sequence (DNA): TGTGCCAGCAGCTTCTGGGACAGACGTGAAGAGACCCAGTACTTC. It codes for CASSFWDRREETQYF.

A few counts support this clonotype. The chain links TRBV6-1 to TRBJ2-2; 8 bases match TRBD2. The CDR3 totals 16 residues. J was trimmed by 4 bases and V by 6 bases; bases with no gene match: 10. Germline V gene data show CDR1 as MNHNS and CDR2 as SASEGT. In nucleotides, the CDR3 is TGTGCCAGCAGCCCCGGGAGGGAGTTTTTCACCGGGGAGCTGTTTTTT. Encoded protein: CASSPGREFFTGELFF.

The chain has TRBV6-2 or TRBV6-3 and TRBJ2-7; TRBD2 aligns across 8 bases. Trimming cost V 8 bases and J 3 bases; bases outside gene matches: 18. The CDR3 sequence is 17 residues long. In germline, CDR1 is MNHEY, CDR2 SVGEGT. CDR3 residues: CASGLKVGGRSLYEQYF. Written as DNA, the CDR3 is TGTGCCAGCGGGTTAAAGGTCGGCGGGAGGTCACTCTACGAGCAGTACTTC.

This clonotype came up many times. The chain couples TRBV7-2 to TRBJ1-5, with D uncertain. Germline V gene data show CDR1 as SGHTA and CDR2 as FQGNSA. The CDR3 totals 13 residues. V was shortened by 5 bases and J by 3 bases, with 8 bases between the two germline ends. The CDR3 sequence is CASSPTTNQPQHF. CDR3 DNA sequence: TGTGCCAGCAGCCCGACTACCAATCAGCCCCAGCATTTT.

This clonotype was seen ten or more times. V usage is TRBV30 and J usage is TRBJ2-2, with D perhaps matching TRBD2 (5 bases). V was cut by 2 bases and J by 3 bases, with 10 bases left in between. The CDR3 spans 14 residues. CDR1 GTSNPN and CDR2 SVGIG come from the germline V gene (reference sequence). CDR3 DNA: TGTGCCTGGAGTCAGAGCGGCTACACCGGGGAGCTGTTTTTT. Translated: CAWSQSGYTGELFF.

This clonotype showed up just a few times. V and J are TRBV7-6 and TRBJ2-7; 8 bases are a match to TRBD2. Germline V CDR1 and CDR2: SGHVS, FNYEAQ. CDR3 length equals 14 residues. With V trimmed by 0 bases and J by 5 bases, 3 bases remained unmatched. CDR3 amino acids: CASSLAAAGDEQYF. DNA of the CDR3: TGTGCCAGCAGCTTAGCGGCAGCGGGAGACGAGCAGTACTTC.